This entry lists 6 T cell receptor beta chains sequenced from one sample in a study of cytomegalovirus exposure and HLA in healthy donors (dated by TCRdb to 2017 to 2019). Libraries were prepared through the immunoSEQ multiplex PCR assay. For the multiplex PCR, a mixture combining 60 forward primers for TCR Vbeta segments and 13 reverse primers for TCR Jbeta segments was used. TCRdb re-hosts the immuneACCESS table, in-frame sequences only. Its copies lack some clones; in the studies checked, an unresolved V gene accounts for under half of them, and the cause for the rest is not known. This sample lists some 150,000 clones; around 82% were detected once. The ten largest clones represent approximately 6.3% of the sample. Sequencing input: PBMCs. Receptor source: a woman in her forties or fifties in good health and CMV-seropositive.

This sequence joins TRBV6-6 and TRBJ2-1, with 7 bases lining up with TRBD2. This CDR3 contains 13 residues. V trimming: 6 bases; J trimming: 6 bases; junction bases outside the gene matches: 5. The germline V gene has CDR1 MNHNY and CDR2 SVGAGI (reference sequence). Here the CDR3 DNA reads TGTGCCAGCAGCCGGGGACTATCCAATGAGCAGTTCTTC. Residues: CASSRGLSNEQFF.

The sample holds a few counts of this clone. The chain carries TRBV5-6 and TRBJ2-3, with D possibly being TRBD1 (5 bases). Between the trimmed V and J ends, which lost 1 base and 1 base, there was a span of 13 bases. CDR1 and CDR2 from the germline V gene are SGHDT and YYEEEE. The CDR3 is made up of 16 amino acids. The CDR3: CASSLFQGGGTDTQYF. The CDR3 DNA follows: TGTGCCAGCAGCTTGTTCCAGGGTGGAGGCACAGATACGCAGTATTTT.

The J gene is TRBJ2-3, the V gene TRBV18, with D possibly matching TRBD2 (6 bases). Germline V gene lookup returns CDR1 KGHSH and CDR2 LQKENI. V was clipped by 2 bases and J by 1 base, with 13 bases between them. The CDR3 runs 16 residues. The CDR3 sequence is CASSPSGVAGTDTQYF. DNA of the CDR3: TGTGCCAGCTCACCATCGGGGGTAGCTGGCACAGATACGCAGTATTTT.

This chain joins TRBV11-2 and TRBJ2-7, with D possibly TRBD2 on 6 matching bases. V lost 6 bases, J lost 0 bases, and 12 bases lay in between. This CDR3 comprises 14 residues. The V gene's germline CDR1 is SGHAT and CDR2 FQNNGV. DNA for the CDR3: TGTGCCAGCAGTCCAGGAGGGAGCTCCTACGAGCAGTACTTC. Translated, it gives CASSPGGSSYEQYF.

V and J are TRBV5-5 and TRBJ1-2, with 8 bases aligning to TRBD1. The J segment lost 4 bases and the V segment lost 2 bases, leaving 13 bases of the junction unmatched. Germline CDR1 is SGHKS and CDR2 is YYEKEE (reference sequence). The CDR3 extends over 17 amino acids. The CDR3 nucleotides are TGTGCCAGCAGCTTTCAGGGGGCGCCGGCGATGTCCTATGGCTACACCTTC. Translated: CASSFQGAPAMSYGYTF. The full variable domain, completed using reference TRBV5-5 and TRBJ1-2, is DAGVTQSPTHLIKTRGQQVTLRCSPISGHKSVSWYQQVLGQGPQFIFQYYEKEERGRGNFPDRFSARQFPNYSSELNVNALLLGDSALYLCASSFQGAPAMSYGYTFGSGTRLTVV.

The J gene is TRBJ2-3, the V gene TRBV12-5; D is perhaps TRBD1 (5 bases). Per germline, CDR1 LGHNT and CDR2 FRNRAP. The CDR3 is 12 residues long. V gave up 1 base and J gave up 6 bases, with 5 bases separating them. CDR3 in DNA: TGTGCTAGTGGTTTGGCAGGGGATACGCAGTATTTT. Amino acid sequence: CASGLAGDTQYF. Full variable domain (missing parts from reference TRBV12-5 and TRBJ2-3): DARVTQTPRHKVTEMGQEVTMRCQPILGHNTVFWYRQTMMQGLELLAYFRNRAPLDDSGMPKDRFSAEMPDATLATLKIQPSEPRDSAVYFCASGLAGDTQYFGPGTRLTVL.